A selection of T cell receptor beta chains follows, all from one sample in a study of blood T cell repertoires in COVID-19. Profiling relied on immunoSEQ multiplex PCR, and the TCRdb table lists in-frame clones only, not all of them. The sample includes 95,000 to 120,000 clones, approximately 85% seen only once; the top ten take approximately 5.1%. Sequencing was carried out using peripheral blood. These receptors all stem from a woman between 55 and 75 years old with COVID-19, enrolled during active disease. CDR3s include the opening cysteine and the closing phenylalanine or tryptophan. The order of the fields is clone size, V gene, D gene, J gene, CDR3 protein, CDR3 DNA. The D gene is left open where the match is weak. Clone size appears in some rows only: once, few, many, or a class for an expanded clone.

>.|TRBV4-2|TRBD1|TRBJ1-5
CASSRGQGLGQPQHF
TGTGCCAGCAGCCGTGGACAGGGGTTGGGTCAGCCCCAGCATTTT
>many|TRBV6-1|TRBD2|TRBJ2-3
CASSEAGRGGTDTQYF
TGTGCCAGCAGTGAAGCGGGACGGGGGGGCACAGATACGCAGTATTTT
>.|TRBV19|TRBD1|TRBJ2-7
CASGDSLYEQYF
TGTGCCAGCGGGGACAGCCTCTACGAGCAGTACTTC
>many|TRBV6-6|.|TRBJ1-2
CASSRDINYGYTF
TGTGCCAGCAGTCGGGACATCAACTATGGCTACACCTTC
>.|TRBV19|.|TRBJ2-1
CASSIPRGNEQFF
TGTGCCAGTAGTATACCCCGAGGGAATGAGCAGTTCTTC
>.|TRBV29-1|.|TRBJ1-1
CSTPGLGFTEAFF
TGCAGCACCCCGGGTCTGGGTTTCACTGAAGCTTTCTTT
>.|TRBV27|TRBD1|TRBJ1-2
CASSLDRGYGYTF
TGTGCCAGCAGTTTAGACAGGGGATATGGCTACACCTTC
>.|TRBV5-6|TRBD1|TRBJ1-1
CASSLRDRGSTEAFF
TGTGCCAGCAGCCTCCGGGACAGGGGAAGTACTGAAGCTTTCTTT
>.|TRBV25-1|.|TRBJ2-7
CASSGGPYEQYF
TGTGCCAGCAGTGGCGGGCCTTACGAGCAGTACTTC
>.|TRBV2|TRBD1|TRBJ1-5
CASNAGTGKNQPQHF
TGTGCCAGCAATGCGGGGACAGGGAAGAATCAGCCCCAGCATTTT
>.|TRBV7-3|TRBD1|TRBJ1-2
CASSLTGTGGRHGYTF
TGTGCCAGCAGCTTGACCGGGACAGGGGGCAGGCATGGCTACACCTTC
>once|TRBV7-8|.|TRBJ1-3
CASSARGNTIYF
TGTGCCAGCAGCGCCAGAGGTAACACCATATATTTT
>.|TRBV7-9|.|TRBJ2-7
CASSEGYEQYF
TGTGCCAGCAGTGAGGGTTACGAGCAGTACTTC
>few|TRBV19|TRBD1|TRBJ1-6
CASSTDRGLSGSPLHF
TGTGCCAGTAGTACCGACAGGGGGTTGTCAGGCTCACCCCTCCACTTT
>.|TRBV18|.|TRBJ2-6
CASSSIRGSGANVLTF
TGTGCCAGCTCATCGATCAGGGGCTCTGGGGCCAACGTCCTGACTTTC
>.|TRBV9|.|TRBJ2-1
CASSVGSSLPPSYNEQFF
TGTGCCAGCAGCGTAGGGAGTTCCTTACCGCCCTCCTACAATGAGCAGTTCTTC
>.|TRBV6-5|TRBD1|TRBJ2-7
CASRGDRDRTYEQYF
TGTGCCAGCAGGGGGGACAGGGATAGGACCTACGAGCAGTACTTC
>.|TRBV4-3|.|TRBJ2-7
CASSQTFGDEQYF
TGCGCCAGCAGCCAAACGTTCGGGGACGAGCAGTACTTC
>.|TRBV6-5|TRBD1|TRBJ1-6
CASRTGENSPLHF
TGTGCCAGCAGGACAGGGGAAAATTCACCCCTCCACTTT
>few|TRBV30|TRBD1|TRBJ1-2
CAWSGTSGGFGYTF
TGTGCCTGGAGCGGTACCTCAGGGGGCTTTGGCTACACCTTC
>.|TRBV6-9|.|TRBJ1-1
CASSLKELGMNTEAFF
TGTGCCAGCTCTCTAAAAGAACTTGGTATGAACACTGAAGCTTTCTTT
>.|TRBV25-1|.|TRBJ1-6
CASSVSGGNSPLHF
TGTGCCAGCAGTGTGTCCGGGGGGAATTCACCCCTCCACTTT
>.|TRBV25-1|.|TRBJ1-4
CASSELHGRGTNEKLFF
TGTGCCAGCAGTGAACTCCATGGCAGGGGCACTAATGAAAAACTGTTTTTT
>.|TRBV2|TRBD1|TRBJ1-2
CASTGGRDRYTF
TGTGCCAGCACAGGGGGTAGGGATCGCTACACCTTC
>.|TRBV9|TRBD2|TRBJ2-3
CASSVETSGGSDTQYF
TGTGCCAGCAGCGTCGAGACTAGCGGGGGGTCAGATACGCAGTATTTT
>.|TRBV6-6|.|TRBJ2-7
CASSSSGGQPYEQYF
TGTGCCAGCAGTTCCTCCGGGGGACAGCCCTACGAGCAGTACTTC
>.|TRBV30|TRBD1|TRBJ1-1
CAWLSRDRVGGTEAFF
TGTGCCTGGCTGTCCCGGGACAGGGTCGGGGGCACTGAAGCTTTCTTT
>.|TRBV19|TRBD1|TRBJ2-2
CASRPTGANTGELFF
TGTGCCAGTAGGCCAACAGGGGCCAACACCGGGGAGCTGTTTTTT
>.|TRBV18|.|TRBJ1-2
CASSPDRSYGYTF
TGTGCCAGCTCACCCGACAGGAGCTATGGCTACACCTTC